The 24 T cell receptor beta chains below were found in one sample sequenced in a study of Graves' ophthalmopathy and Graves' hyperthyroidism (dated by TCRdb to 2017 to 2018). Sequencing was carried out with an Illumina HiSeq 2000. TCR beta CDR3 regions were amplified from RNA transcripts for repertoire sequencing. The first round of RT-PCR was done with HTBI primers and the Qiagen OneStep RT-PCR kit, and was followed by a second round of multiplex PCR, then size selection and purification. TCRdb took the public reads, trimmed them with fastp at Q25, ran MiXCR for clone calling and kept in-frame beta chains. Every CDR3 protein is listed once, alongside the most common genes and DNA of its rows. The sample profile shows roughly 160,000 distinct CDR3 sequences; approximately 40% of them were found once. The ten most abundant clones make up around 5.5% of the sample. Source material: peripheral blood. The receptor source for this set is a woman aged 40 to 50 with Graves' ophthalmopathy. Donor details come from another sample of the same person, matched by shared clones.

Many counts were recorded for this clonotype. The V call is TRBV5-1, the J call TRBJ2-4; D possibly uses TRBD1 or TRBD2 (5 bases each). The CDR3 length is 13 residues. Germline lookup yields CDR1 SGHRS and CDR2 YFSETQ. Deletions cut 4 bases from V and 9 bases from J, with 14 bases between. The CDR3 DNA reads TGCGCCAGCAGCCAGGACACCGGGGCCATTCAGTACTTC. It translates to CASSQDTGAIQYF.

This chain joins TRBV7-8 and TRBJ2-7; the match to TRBD1 covers 7 bases. Germline values: CDR1 SGHVS, CDR2 FQNEAQ. The CDR3 extends over 16 amino acids. The ends lost 6 bases at V and 0 bases at J; junction bases unmatched: 11. CDR3 sequence: CASSYGMGQLSYEQYF. The CDR3 DNA reads TGTGCCAGCAGTTACGGAATGGGACAGCTCTCCTACGAGCAGTACTTC.

At least ten counts were recorded for this clonotype. J is TRBJ2-7 and V is TRBV6-2 or TRBV6-3; D tentatively reads TRBD1 or TRBD2 (5 bases each). From germline, CDR1 is MNHEY and CDR2 SVGEGT. V was clipped by 6 bases and J by 7 bases, with 25 bases between them. This CDR3 spans 16 amino acids. The CDR3 nucleotides are TGTGCCAGCAGAAGAAGCGTTAGCGTGGGGCTAGGAGAGCAGTACTTC. Its protein is CASRRSVSVGLGEQYF.

This clonotype was counted many times. In nucleotides, the CDR3 is TGCAGCGCCAGGACTGAAAACTATGGCTACACCTTC. It specifies CSARTENYGYTF. The J gene is TRBJ1-2, the V gene TRBV29-1; D gene unclear. CDR1 is SQVTM and CDR2 is ANQGSEA in the germline V gene. CDR3 length: 12 residues. V lost 7 bases, J lost 2 bases, and 11 bases lay in between.

This clonotype was detected many times. The chain couples TRBV2 to TRBJ2-5; 9 nucleotides line up with TRBD2. The V and J ends lost 7 bases and 3 bases, in that order; junction bases with no gene match: 6. This CDR3 has 14 amino acids. Germline lookup yields CDR1 SNHLY and CDR2 FYNNEI. This CDR3 is CASKLERGEETQYF. For the CDR3, the DNA is TGTGCCAGCAAGCTTGAGCGGGGGGAAGAGACCCAGTACTTC.

In its sample, this clonotype was seen many times. This CDR3 is CASSSLGTQYF. CDR3 DNA sequence: TGTGCCAGCAGCTCTCTAGGGACCCAGTACTTC. The chain employs TRBV7-2 and TRBJ2-5; D gene ambiguous. Looked up from germline, CDR1 is SGHTA and CDR2 is FQGNSA. V gave up 4 bases and J gave up 7 bases, with 7 bases separating them. The CDR3 runs to 11 residues.

This clonotype showed up many times. The chain is built from TRBV4-1 and TRBJ2-5, with D possibly called TRBD1 or TRBD2 (5 bases each). Trimming left V 4 bases short and J 5 bases short, with 23 bases between. The germline CDR1 and CDR2 sequences are MGHRA and YSYEKL. This CDR3 is built from 17 residues. The CDR3 spells CASSRAEGTTIRETQYF. CDR3 DNA: TGCGCCAGCAGCCGGGCTGAAGGGACCACTATACGGGAGACCCAGTACTTC.

This clonotype was seen repeatedly, ten times or more. The V call is TRBV12-3 or TRBV12-4, the J call TRBJ1-5, with D possibly matching TRBD1 (6 bases). With 3 bases removed from V and 0 bases from J, the gap between germline ends came to 9 bases. The CDR3 contains 15 residues. Here the CDR3 reads CASSFQGNSNQPQHF. DNA for the CDR3: TGTGCCAGCAGTTTTCAGGGGAATAGCAATCAGCCCCAGCATTTT.

This clonotype was recorded many times. The chain has TRBV6-5 and TRBJ1-6; the match to TRBD1 covers 8 bases. J was trimmed by 6 bases and V by 2 bases; bases with no gene match: 12. The CDR3 sequence is 18 residues long. Germline V lookup: CDR1 MNHEY, CDR2 SVGAGI. The CDR3 loop reads CASSYNRDRKTSNSPLHF. The DNA of the CDR3 is TGTGCCAGCAGTTACAACCGGGACAGGAAAACCAGTAATTCACCCCTCCACTTT.

Relative to its sample, this clonotype is medium-sized. This chain uses TRBV7-6 with TRBJ2-7; the D gene is possibly TRBD2 (6 bases). The V gene's germline CDR1 is SGHVS and CDR2 FNYEAQ. The CDR3 has 14 amino acids. Trimming removed 2 bases at V and 4 bases at J, with 12 bases between. The CDR3 protein is CASSLLASPYEQYF. In DNA form, the CDR3 reads TGTGCCAGCAGCTTACTAGCGTCACCGTACGAGCAGTACTTC.

This clonotype was seen ten or more times. This chain joins TRBV6-5 and TRBJ1-2; unclear D gene. CDR1 and CDR2 (germline): MNHEY, SVGAGI. CDR3 length: 13 residues. V lost 2 bases and J 6 bases, leaving 10 bases between the germline ends. This CDR3 reads CASSYLQVHGYTF. Written as DNA, the CDR3 is TGTGCCAGCAGTTACCTGCAGGTCCATGGCTACACCTTC.

This clonotype was recorded many times. The chain employs TRBV6-1 and TRBJ2-5; D is tentatively TRBD1 or TRBD2 (6 bases each). Germline CDR1 reads MNHNS; CDR2 reads SASEGT. Trimming shortened V by 4 bases and J by 7 bases, and 19 bases separated the two germline ends. The CDR3 extends over 15 amino acids. CDR3 loop: CASSVEWGAGVTQYF. The CDR3 DNA follows: TGTGCCAGCAGTGTCGAATGGGGGGCCGGAGTGACCCAGTACTTC.

This chain joins TRBV20-1 and TRBJ2-5; a weak D match, TRBD2 (7 bases). This CDR3 has 17 residues. The V end lost 2 bases, the J end lost 0 bases, and 19 bases lay between the germline ends. CDR1 and CDR2 from the germline V gene are DFQATT and SNEGSKA (reference sequence). This CDR3 reads CSARPDTWEGDQETQYF. The DNA for the CDR3 is TGCAGTGCTAGACCTGATACTTGGGAGGGGGACCAAGAGACCCAGTACTTC.

The rearrangement joins TRBV11-2 to TRBJ2-5; a possible D gene is TRBD2 (6 bases). The V gene lost 0 bases and the J gene lost 4 bases, with 18 bases spanning the gap. The length of the CDR3 is 17 residues. Per the germline V gene, CDR1 is SGHAT and CDR2 is FQNNGV. The CDR3 loop is CASSLDLQSPGGETQYF. CDR3 coding DNA: TGTGCCAGCAGCTTAGATCTCCAGAGCCCCGGGGGAGAGACCCAGTACTTC.

The chain combines TRBV27 with TRBJ1-1; tentatively, D is TRBD1 (6 bases). Trimming removed 5 bases at V and 0 bases at J, with 16 bases between. The CDR3 spans 16 residues. The germline gives CDR1 MNHEY, CDR2 SMNVEV (reference sequence). The CDR3: CASSLYRTEMNTEAFF. CDR3 nucleotide sequence: TGTGCCAGCAGTCTCTACCGGACAGAGATGAACACTGAAGCTTTCTTT.

This clonotype was recorded once. V is TRBV27 and J is TRBJ1-1, with D possibly being TRBD1 (5 bases). The germline V gene has CDR1 MNHEY and CDR2 SMNVEV (reference sequence). V lost 6 bases and J lost 6, with 14 bases in between. The CDR3 extends over 13 amino acids. The CDR3 loop is CASRSGGSPEAFF. DNA for the CDR3: TGTGCCAGCAGATCGGGGGGGAGTCCTGAAGCTTTCTTT.

This clonotype was counted at least ten times. The V call is TRBV6-5, the J call TRBJ1-5, with 7 bases fitting TRBD1. The CDR3 runs to 14 residues. Germline V gives CDR1 MNHEY, CDR2 SVGAGI. V was pared by 9 bases and J by 7 bases, with 12 bases of the junction left unmatched. The CDR3 DNA is TGTGCCAGACCCACAGGGGCGCTCCCACAGCCCCAGCATTTT. Translating gives CARPTGALPQPQHF.

This clonotype came up many times. J is TRBJ2-2 and V is TRBV30; possibly TRBD1 for D (6 bases). CDR3 length equals 14 residues. Per germline, CDR1 GTSNPN and CDR2 SVGIG (reference sequence). V lost 2 bases and J 0 bases, leaving 7 bases between the germline ends. DNA for the CDR3: TGTGCCTGGAGTAGGACAGCGAACACCGGGGAGCTGTTTTTT. It translates to CAWSRTANTGELFF. Full variable domain (rest looked up from reference TRBV30 and TRBJ2-2): SQTIHQWPATLVQPVGSPLSLECTVEGTSNPNLYWYRQAAGRGLQLLFYSVGIGQISSEVPQNLSASRPQDRQFILSSKKLLLSDSGFYLCAWSRTANTGELFFGEGSRLTVL.

This clonotype was found many times. Just one base apart from a much larger clone, this may be a read error. This chain connects TRBV6-2 or TRBV6-3 to TRBJ2-7; tentative D call: TRBD2 (6 bases). This CDR3 contains 13 residues. Germline assignment: CDR1 MNHEY and CDR2 SVGEGT. In DNA form, the CDR3 reads TGTGCCAGCGGGGAAGCGGGCTCCCACGAGCAGTACTTC. Translated: CASGEAGSHEQYF.

This clonotype was observed many times. The V call is TRBV6-1, the J call TRBJ1-5; D ambiguous. V was shortened by 3 bases and J by 7 bases, with 13 bases between the two germline ends. Germline V gene data show CDR1 as MNHNS and CDR2 as SASEGT. The CDR3 contains 14 residues. The CDR3 DNA reads as TGTGCCAGCAGTGACACAGAGGAGGGACAGCCCCAGCATTTT. The encoded protein is CASSDTEEGQPQHF.

V and J are TRBV6-2 or TRBV6-3 and TRBJ2-7; D is possibly TRBD1 (5 bases). V dropped 6 bases and J dropped 3 bases, with 15 bases sitting between them. Germline lookup yields CDR1 MNHEY and CDR2 SVGEGT. This CDR3 is 14 amino acids long. This chain's CDR3 is CASRPPNRFYEQYF. DNA of the CDR3: TGTGCCAGCAGACCCCCTAACAGGTTCTACGAGCAGTACTTC.

The V call is TRBV12-3 or TRBV12-4, the J call TRBJ1-2; 11 bases align to TRBD1. The CDR3 extends over 15 amino acids. Trimming cost V 2 bases and J 8 bases; bases outside gene matches: 7. Written as DNA, the CDR3 is TGTGCCAGCAGTTTAATTGGACAGGGGGCAGGGGGCTACACCTTC. It specifies CASSLIGQGAGGYTF.

This rearrangement joins TRBV6-5 to TRBJ1-5, with D possibly being TRBD1 (5 bases). The CDR3 length is 15 residues. The germline V gene has CDR1 MNHEY and CDR2 SVGAGI. V dropped 0 bases and J dropped 7 bases, with 13 bases sitting between them. The CDR3 sequence is CASSYSNGGGQPQHF. CDR3 sequence (DNA): TGTGCCAGCAGTTACTCGAATGGGGGAGGGCAGCCCCAGCATTTT.

Points on this clonotype: One end of the junction does not line up with germline, which may come from a read error. The chain links TRBV7-9 to TRBJ2-7; no clear D. The CDR3 totals 14 residues. Germline-derived CDR1 and CDR2 are SEHNR and FQNEAQ (reference sequence). The DNA for the CDR3 is TGTGCCAGCAGCTCATCGGGTTCCTCCCACGAGCAGTACTTC. Its protein product is CASSSSGSSHEQYF.